The T cell receptor beta chain under discussion was sequenced for a study of shared clonotypes between healthy human individuals (dated by TCRdb to the early 2020s). Concerning the study at large: The cohort included three men and a couple of women between 18 and 49 years of age. For each donor, CD4 naive and CD4 memory were each given three plates, CD8 naive was given two plates, and CD8 memory was given one plate. To estimate repertoire size and how much clonotypes are shared between individuals, the study performed deep sequencing of blood TCR repertoires from a few healthy adults. Different laboratories and diverse techniques were used to prepare libraries and sequence TCR repertoires, to increase sequencing depth and limit assay-specific biases. Per donor, leukapheresis produced somewhere between about 0.9 and 10 billion PBMCs.

Of note for this clone: Its antigen remains unidentified. Base-call qualities are not available, and no considerably larger clone is one nucleotide away.

The CDR3 numbers 11 residues from cysteine through phenylalanine. Only CDR3 DNA remains: 33 bases, in frame from the first base. On the study overall, not on this receptor specifically: Naive subsets generally had larger estimated clonotype richness than memory subsets did. When a few donors were compared, the shared fraction of clonotypes was 5% to 6.5% for naive CD4, around 4% for naive CD8, roughly 2.3% for memory CD4, and 0.4% for memory CD8. Because the study included only a small number of donors, the genetic and exposure-history diversity represented was limited. Sampling was limited to blood, and TCR repertoires in tissue likely differ from TCR repertoires in blood. Pairwise subsampling indicated that sequencing depth was expected to affect the degree of clonotype sharing among donors. Higher generation probabilities were observed for clonotypes shared by all four sorted-subset donors than for non-shared clonotypes. Rarefaction of sorted-subset datasets indicated incomplete sequencing despite the large sequencing depth.

TCR CDR3 regions were amplified from genomic DNA by multiplex PCR using the deep immunoSEQ assay. Genomic DNA extracted from each cell subset was distributed evenly over all wells of several immunoSEQ 96-well plates, and each plate served as one replicate. For sorted subsets, each replicate PCR was loaded with approximately 0.2 ug genomic DNA, equivalent to approximately 33,000 T cell genomes. The purified libraries were quantified using a Qubit 3.0 fluorometer, sized with a Bioanalyzer 2100, and then quantified again using the KAPA Library Quantification kit. Every immunoSEQ 96-well plate was sequenced on a dedicated single-read 150-cycle Illumina NextSeq 550 flow cell. The authors processed their data as follows. The immunoSEQ output contained only junctional sequences without quality scores, so filtering could not match that applied to full-length reads. To assign V/J genes and CDR3, sequences were annotated against IMGT germline references using PyIR, a Python wrapper for IgBLAST v1.9. Any read was removed if the V/J assignment was weak (E-value above 1e-6), the CDR3 was missing, or the read contained stop codons, out-of-frame junctions, or ambiguous translated residues. A V3J clonotype was defined by an identical inferred V gene, J gene, and CDR3 amino acid sequence. Percentage overlap between repertoires was computed as shared unique clonotypes divided by the size of the smaller repertoire. Richness of each repertoire was evaluated using RTK rarefaction, the Chao1 estimator, and Recon v2.1 estimates of unobserved clonotypes. OLGA was used to compute generation probabilities for all TCRbeta clonotypes that the gDNA method yielded from a handful of donors. TCRdb mirrors the immuneACCESS table, restricted to in-frame sequences. Some clones are absent from its copies; in checked studies, under half trace to an unresolved V gene, and the reason for the others is unknown. V, J and clone size reflect that table, while D and trimming were determined from the DNA. For this sample the table gives millions of clones, of which 85% to 95% were detected only once. The top ten constitute around 0.14% of the sample.

The donors were healthy, HIV-negative adults who had no recently reported acute infections or vaccinations. Every donor was a Caucasian adult living in Nashville, Tennessee, USA. CD4+ T cells were enriched by magnetic negative selection, after which naive cells were positively selected on CD45RA and the negative fraction was taken as the memory subset. Blood was collected by leukapheresis, and PBMCs were isolated by Ficoll-Histopaque density gradient centrifugation and then cryopreserved in liquid nitrogen vapor phase. Purity and quantity of every magnetically sorted T cell population were checked by analytical flow cytometry. Genomic DNA was isolated from each sorted fraction and quantified by UV absorbance on a Nanodrop 2000c.

The receptor was isolated from a young man in good health. Sequencing was performed on naive CD4+ T cells sorted from blood. The cell subset or site label on this specimen signifies: CD45RA+ positively selected. The rearrangement combines TRBV12-2 with TRBJ1-1. TRBV12-2 is a recognized pseudogene. The DNA sequence is TGTGCAAGTCGCCCCCGGACTGAAGCTTTCTTT. This codes for CASRPRTEAFF.